A single sample is the source of the 25 T cell receptor beta chains below, sequenced in a study of CD4+ T cells in melanoma. Generated by immunoSEQ multiplex PCR, the TCRdb table keeps only in-frame clones and is missing some. The data show 45,000 or so clones, roughly nine tenths seen once. Material: peripheral blood. These receptors came from a human donor with melanoma.

The rearrangement joins TRBV4-1 to TRBJ1-1, with a weak D call TRBD1 (6 bases). The CDR3 runs 17 residues. Trimming took off 0 bases at V and 3 bases at J, with 17 bases between the two ends. Germline CDR1 MGHRA, CDR2 YSYEKL. The CDR3 reads CASSQDFPRGQYTEAFF. The CDR3 region has the DNA TGCGCCAGCAGCCAAGATTTTCCCCGGGGGCAGTACACTGAAGCTTTCTTT.

This chain uses TRBV6-5 with TRBJ1-5; weak D call: TRBD1 (5 bases). Germline-derived CDR1 and CDR2 are MNHEY and SVGAGI. This CDR3 is built from 15 residues. V was shortened by 0 bases and J by 1 base, with 7 bases between the two germline ends. The CDR3 bases are TGTGCCAGCAGTTACTCGGGACGGAGCAATCAGCCCCAGCATTTT. Amino acid sequence: CASSYSGRSNQPQHF.

The genes are TRBV4-1 and TRBJ1-3; 8 bases match TRBD1. The CDR3 contains 16 residues. The germline V gene encodes CDR1 MGHRA and CDR2 YSYEKL. The V segment lost 3 bases and the J segment 0 bases; nucleotides outside the gene matches: 4. The CDR3 region is CASSQRTGHSGNTIYF. The DNA of the CDR3 is TGCGCCAGCAGCCAGAGGACAGGGCACTCTGGAAACACCATATATTTT.

V usage is TRBV5-6 and J usage is TRBJ2-7; D might be TRBD1 or TRBD2, each matching 5 bases. CDR3 length: 14 amino acids. V lost 2 bases to trimming and J lost 3 bases, with 12 bases between them. Germline values: CDR1 SGHDT, CDR2 YYEEEE. The CDR3 DNA reads TGTGCCAGCAGCTTAGAGGGGTCGATCTACGAGCAGTACTTC. Protein: CASSLEGSIYEQYF.

This clone has only a few counts. The CDR3 loop is CASSQNRGNTEAFF. In DNA form, the CDR3 reads TGCGCCAGCAGCCAGAACAGGGGGAACACTGAAGCTTTCTTT. The gene calls are TRBV4-3 and TRBJ1-1; 7 positions agree with TRBD1. Germline CDR1 is LGHNA and CDR2 is YSLEER. V lost 3 bases and J lost 1; bases outside the gene matches: 2. This CDR3 contains 14 residues.

V gene TRBV10-3 combines with J gene TRBJ2-3; 10 bases agree with TRBD2. V lost 0 bases to trimming and J lost 5 bases; unmatched junction nucleotides: 5. The length of the CDR3 is 16 residues. The germline gives CDR1 ENHRY, CDR2 SYGVKD. The CDR3 reads CAISESVLAGEDTQYF. As DNA, the CDR3 is TGTGCCATCAGTGAGTCTGTCCTAGCGGGGGAAGATACGCAGTATTTT.

This clone has just one count. Other DNA sequences in this specimen translate into the identical CDR3. V and J are TRBV28 and TRBJ2-2; D uncertain. Trimming removed 3 bases at V and 5 bases at J, with 7 bases between. The CDR3 runs to 13 residues. Per the germline V gene, CDR1 is MDHEN and CDR2 is SYDVKM. In DNA, the CDR3 is TGTGCCAGCAGTTTCCAGAATACCGGGGAGCTGTTTTTT. This gives the protein CASSFQNTGELFF.

This chain uses TRBV4-1 with TRBJ2-7; D gene uncertain. The CDR3 runs 15 residues. CDR1 is MGHRA, CDR2 YSYEKL, per germline. Deletions cut 0 bases from V and 1 base from J, with 10 bases between. The DNA of the CDR3 is TGCGCCAGCAGCCAAGAAAGAGGACCTTCCTACGAGCAGTACTTC. It codes for CASSQERGPSYEQYF.

V and J are TRBV5-1 and TRBJ1-1, with D unclear. Germline V gene sequence: CDR1 SGHRS, CDR2 YFSETQ. V shed 4 bases and J shed 1 base, with 14 bases lying between them. The CDR3 is 15 residues long. CDR3 sequence: CASSAQLTRNTEAFF. CDR3 sequence (DNA): TGCGCCAGCAGCGCCCAGCTGACAAGGAACACTGAAGCTTTCTTT. Supplemented by reference TRBV5-1 and TRBJ1-1, the full variable domain reads KAGVTQTPRYLIKTRGQQVTLSCSPISGHRSVSWYQQTPGQGLQFLFEYFSETQRNKGNFPGRFSGRQFSNSRSEMNVSTLELGDSALYLCASSAQLTRNTEAFFGQGTRLTVV.

This clone has only a few counts. The CDR3 region is CASSPTWEPYNEQFF. The CDR3 DNA sequence: TGTGCCAGCAGTCCTACCTGGGAACCATACAATGAGCAGTTCTTC. The chain links TRBV6-6 to TRBJ2-1, with no clear D. The CDR3 runs 15 residues. The germline V gene has CDR1 MNHNY and CDR2 SVGAGI (reference sequence). The ends were cut back, 5 bases at V and 4 bases at J, with 15 bases in the middle.

The chain joins TRBV9 to TRBJ2-7, with D perhaps given as TRBD1 or TRBD2 (7 bases each). The length of the CDR3 is 18 residues. Germline V lookup: CDR1 SGDLS, CDR2 YYNGEE. V lost 4 bases and J 2 bases, leaving 25 bases between the germline ends. For the CDR3, the DNA is TGTGCCAGCAGCCCTAGCGGACAGGAAAACTTTAACGCCTACGAGCAGTACTTC. Translation: CASSPSGQENFNAYEQYF.

The chain has TRBV27 and TRBJ2-7; perhaps TRBD2 as D (5 bases). Germline CDR1 and CDR2: MNHEY and SMNVEV (reference sequence). The CDR3 is made up of 15 amino acids. Trimming took 2 bases from V and 9 from J, leaving 20 bases between them. CDR3 in DNA: TGTGCCAGCAGTTTAATCTCGACCGGACCGGGATTGCAGTACTTC. Residues: CASSLISTGPGLQYF.

The chain combines TRBV7-4 with TRBJ1-3; a possible D gene is TRBD1 (5 bases). Germline CDR1 reads SGHVT; CDR2 reads SQSDAQ. Deletions cut 1 base from V and 2 bases from J, with 6 bases between. The CDR3 covers 14 residues. The chain's CDR3 is CASSLGGTGNTIYF. In nucleotides, the CDR3 is TGTGCCAGCAGCTTAGGGGGGACTGGAAACACCATATATTTT.

This chain uses TRBV11-3 with TRBJ1-2, with a possible D match to TRBD1 (6 bases). The CDR3 is 15 residues long. The V end was cut by 6 bases, the J end by 2 bases, with 16 bases between. Germline loops: CDR1 SGHNT, CDR2 YENEEA. The CDR3 DNA is TGTGCCAGCAGTTACCTTACAGGGACCAACTATGGCTACACCTTC. This gives the protein CASSYLTGTNYGYTF. The complete variable domain, with remaining parts taken from reference TRBV11-3 and TRBJ1-2, reads EAGVVQSPRYKIIEKKQPVAFWCNPISGHNTLYWYLQNLGQGPELLIRYENEEAVDDSQLPKDRFSAERLKGVDSTLKIQPAELGDSAVYLCASSYLTGTNYGYTFGSGTRLTVV.

V is TRBV6-5 and J is TRBJ2-7; possibly TRBD2 for D (6 bases). The CDR3 spans 15 residues. CDR1 is MNHEY and CDR2 is SVGAGI in the germline V gene. V lost 6 bases and J lost 0, with 15 bases in between. This chain's CDR3 is CASSSRDGSSYEQYF. The CDR3 DNA sequence: TGTGCCAGCAGCTCCCGGGACGGGAGCTCCTACGAGCAGTACTTC.

The chain links TRBV5-1 to TRBJ2-5, with 10 bases matching TRBD2. The CDR3 covers 15 residues. Germline V lookup: CDR1 SGHRS, CDR2 YFSETQ. Losses at the gene ends were 4 bases for V and 2 bases for J; bases not matched to a gene: 5. The CDR3 coding sequence is TGCGCCAGCAGCATAGCGGGGGGAGCACAAGAGACCCAGTACTTC. Amino acid sequence: CASSIAGGAQETQYF.

V and J are TRBV30 and TRBJ1-3; TRBD1 matches at 7 bases. The germline gives CDR1 GTSNPN, CDR2 SVGIG (reference sequence). With 5 bases clipped from V and 0 bases from J, the junction kept 10 bases outside the gene matches. The CDR3 spans 16 residues. The CDR3 reads CAWRKVGQSSGNTIYF. CDR3 DNA: TGTGCCTGGCGGAAGGTGGGACAGAGCTCTGGAAACACCATATATTTT. The entire variable domain, with the rest obtained from reference TRBV30 and TRBJ1-3, is as follows: SQTIHQWPATLVQPVGSPLSLECTVEGTSNPNLYWYRQAAGRGLQLLFYSVGIGQISSEVPQNLSASRPQDRQFILSSKKLLLSDSGFYLCAWRKVGQSSGNTIYFGEGSWLTVV.

V is TRBV14 and J is TRBJ2-1; D unresolved. The germline V gene encodes CDR1 SGHDN and CDR2 FVKESK. This CDR3 is 14 amino acids long. The V end was cut by 4 bases, the J end by 0 bases, with 7 bases between. Written as DNA, the CDR3 is TGTGCCAGCAGCCCACTCACCTCCTACAATGAGCAGTTCTTC. Amino acid sequence: CASSPLTSYNEQFF.

V is TRBV10-2 and J is TRBJ1-2; D is ambiguous. This CDR3 has 14 amino acids. The V end lost 2 bases, the J end lost 4 bases, and 11 bases lay between the germline ends. Looked up from germline, CDR1 is WSHSY and CDR2 is SAAADI. The CDR3 nucleotides are TGCGCCAGCAGTGAGACGGGAGGAGGCTATGGCTACACCTTC. This encodes CASSETGGGYGYTF.

The J gene is TRBJ2-3, the V gene TRBV5-1; D assignment may be TRBD1 or TRBD2 (5 bases each). In germline, CDR1 is SGHRS, CDR2 YFSETQ. This CDR3 has 15 residues. The germline V and J ends were trimmed by 3 bases and 0 bases, with 11 bases remaining between them. CDR3 DNA: TGCGCCAGCAGCTCCGGGGACCGGAGCACAGATACGCAGTATTTT. It specifies CASSSGDRSTDTQYF.

This clone was detected a few times. The chain has TRBV5-4 and TRBJ2-3; TRBD1 matches at 7 bases. The ends lost 1 base at V and 2 bases at J; junction bases unmatched: 7. The CDR3 extends over 16 amino acids. Germline loops: CDR1 SGHNT, CDR2 YYREEE (reference sequence). The chain's CDR3 is CASSLPTGQITDTQYF. The CDR3 bases are TGTGCCAGCAGCTTGCCCACGGGACAGATCACAGATACGCAGTATTTT.

Only one count was recorded for this clone. This chain connects TRBV19 to TRBJ1-5; possibly TRBD1 for D (5 bases). This CDR3 spans 12 amino acids. The germline CDR1 and CDR2 sequences are LNHDA and SQIVND (reference sequence). The V gene lost 5 bases and the J gene lost 9 bases, with 11 bases spanning the gap. CDR3 sequence: CASSAGQGPQHF. The CDR3 DNA is TGTGCCAGTAGTGCAGGCCAGGGGCCCCAGCATTTT.

The gene calls are TRBV6-5 and TRBJ2-2; 12 bases are a match to TRBD2. V lost 0 bases to trimming and J lost 8 bases; unmatched junction nucleotides: 4. Germline V gene sequence: CDR1 MNHEY, CDR2 SVGAGI. This CDR3 comprises 16 residues. CDR3 in amino acids: CASSYSTSGGGGELFF. In DNA form, the CDR3 reads TGTGCCAGCAGTTACTCGACTAGCGGGGGTGGGGGGGAGCTGTTTTTT.

This clone appeared a single time. V gene TRBV7-2 combines with J gene TRBJ2-1, with 11 bases identical to TRBD2. V was clipped by 4 bases and J by 10 bases; unmatched bases: 12. The CDR3 is made up of 16 amino acids. Germline lookup yields CDR1 SGHTA and CDR2 FQGNSA. CDR3 bases: TGTGCCAGCAGCTCCGGGCTAGCGGGGGGTACAGAGGAGCAGTTCTTC. It codes for CASSSGLAGGTEEQFF.

The chain recombines TRBV28 with TRBJ1-6, with D perhaps matching TRBD1 (6 bases). Germline values: CDR1 MDHEN, CDR2 SYDVKM. V lost 6 bases and J 9 bases, leaving 15 bases between the germline ends. This CDR3 has 14 residues. The chain's CDR3 is CASRVQGLGSPLHF. The CDR3 DNA reads TGTGCCAGCAGAGTACAGGGACTCGGTTCACCCCTCCACTTT.